A selection of T cell receptor beta chains follows, all from one sample in a study of identical twins. Each CDR3 protein is one row after TCRdb ran MiXCR on the 5' RACE reads. The table lists roughly 750,000 distinct CDR3 sequences, around 21% of them singletons, with about 4.5% in the top ten. The sample also formed part of further work on T cells expressing NK-cell markers.

The sequencing input was PBMCs. The receptors derive from a woman aged 18 to 35 in good health. Each CDR3 is given without its conserved first and last residue.

CDR3aa,j_gene,v_gene
ASSVQGPGPQH,TRBJ1-5,TRBV10-2
ASSYTSGASTDTQY,TRBJ2-3,TRBV6-5
ASSRDSYGYT,TRBJ1-2,TRBV12-3/TRBV12-4
AISESRDRTPNYGYT,TRBJ1-2,TRBV10-3
ASSYSNGLEAF,TRBJ1-1,TRBV6-5
ASRGLAVTDTQY,TRBJ2-3,TRBV12-3/TRBV12-4
ASTRTSGVLNEQF,TRBJ2-1,TRBV9
AWGVNQYEQY,TRBJ2-7,TRBV30
SVREYQETQY,TRBJ2-5,TRBV29-1
SATGTANTGELF,TRBJ2-2,TRBV20-1
ASSYARAGFRNEQF,TRBJ2-1,TRBV6-5
SAMGLAANTGELF,TRBJ2-2,TRBV20-1
ASSRGTRLGTDTQY,TRBJ2-3,TRBV12-3/TRBV12-4
ASSFDRDFQPQH,TRBJ1-5,TRBV7-2
AIRELPVNTEAF,TRBJ1-1,TRBV10-3
ASSHTRTSGRLETQY,TRBJ2-5,TRBV6-2/TRBV6-3
SVAFTTGANVLT,TRBJ2-6,TRBV29-1
ASSLARVEIYNEQF,TRBJ2-1,TRBV7-8
SASPGGDTQY,TRBJ2-3,TRBV20-1
ASTWGETSTDTQY,TRBJ2-3,TRBV5-1
SVEDPRHTDTQY,TRBJ2-3,TRBV29-1
ASSKGGTRSSYNEQF,TRBJ2-1,TRBV21-1
ASRKGAYEQY,TRBJ2-7,TRBV25-1
ASSSPTSGRGETQY,TRBJ2-5,TRBV7-9
AIRAGGTDTQY,TRBJ2-3,TRBV10-3
ASSLGQGPNSPLH,TRBJ1-6,TRBV12-3/TRBV12-4
SARDLAMSSGNTIY,TRBJ1-3,TRBV20-1
ASSPSPLAGFLLYNEQF,TRBJ2-1,TRBV12-3/TRBV12-4
ASSQGGPRAF,TRBJ1-1,TRBV16
ASTKGTDTQY,TRBJ2-3,TRBV7-8
ASGLVRGPDTGELF,TRBJ2-2,TRBV12-5
ATSLRVIHNEQF,TRBJ2-1,TRBV15
ASSYGMGQF,TRBJ2-1,TRBV6-5
ASSEAGGPIYEQY,TRBJ2-7,TRBV12-3/TRBV12-4
ASSLAGLAGREWETQY,TRBJ2-5,TRBV12-3/TRBV12-4
SARATAYEQY,TRBJ2-7,TRBV20-1
ASSPALSSADNNEQF,TRBJ2-1,TRBV12-3/TRBV12-4
ASSLLGSPGYEQY,TRBJ2-7,TRBV5-1
ATTDPLAKNIQY,TRBJ2-4,TRBV12-3/TRBV12-4
ASSLTGPREQY,TRBJ2-7,TRBV7-9
ASIRASTIY,TRBJ1-3,TRBV6-5
ASSLDRGNNEQF,TRBJ2-1,TRBV5-6